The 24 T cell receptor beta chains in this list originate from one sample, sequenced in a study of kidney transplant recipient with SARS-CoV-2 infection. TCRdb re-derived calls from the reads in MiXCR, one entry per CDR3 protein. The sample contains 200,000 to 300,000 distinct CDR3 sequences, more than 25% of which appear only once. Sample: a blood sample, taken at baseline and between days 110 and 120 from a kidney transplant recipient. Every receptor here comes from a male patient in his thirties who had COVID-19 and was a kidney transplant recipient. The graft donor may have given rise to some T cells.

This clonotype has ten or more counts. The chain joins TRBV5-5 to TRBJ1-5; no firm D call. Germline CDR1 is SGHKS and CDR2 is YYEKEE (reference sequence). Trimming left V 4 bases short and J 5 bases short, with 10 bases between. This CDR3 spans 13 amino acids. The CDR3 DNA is TGTGCCAGCAGCCGGGTGGAGGATCAGCCCCAGCATTTT. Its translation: CASSRVEDQPQHF.

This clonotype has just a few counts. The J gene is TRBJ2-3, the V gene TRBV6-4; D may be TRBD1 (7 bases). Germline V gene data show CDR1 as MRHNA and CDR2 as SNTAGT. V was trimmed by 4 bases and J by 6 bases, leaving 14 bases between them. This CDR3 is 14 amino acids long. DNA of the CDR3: TGTGCCAGCAGTGCGGAGGGGGCGACGGATACGCAGTATTTT. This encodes CASSAEGATDTQYF.

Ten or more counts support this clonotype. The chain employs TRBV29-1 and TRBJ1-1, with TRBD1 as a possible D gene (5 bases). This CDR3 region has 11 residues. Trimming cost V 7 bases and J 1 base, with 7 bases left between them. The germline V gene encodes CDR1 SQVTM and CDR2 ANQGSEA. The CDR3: CSGQGNTEAFF. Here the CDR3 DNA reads TGCAGCGGGCAGGGGAACACTGAAGCTTTCTTT.

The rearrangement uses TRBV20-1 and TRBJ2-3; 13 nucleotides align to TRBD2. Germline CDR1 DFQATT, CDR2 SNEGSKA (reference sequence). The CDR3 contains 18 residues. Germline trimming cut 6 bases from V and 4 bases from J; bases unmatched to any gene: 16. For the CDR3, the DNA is TGCAGTGCAAAGAGGACTAGCGGGAGAGGGGATGGGCCAGATACGCAGTATTTT. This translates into CSAKRTSGRGDGPDTQYF.

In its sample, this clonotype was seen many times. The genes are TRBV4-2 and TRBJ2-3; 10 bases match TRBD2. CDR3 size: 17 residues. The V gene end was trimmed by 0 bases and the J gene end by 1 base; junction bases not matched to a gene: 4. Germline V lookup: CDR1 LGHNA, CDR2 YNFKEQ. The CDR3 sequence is CASSQDLAGEGTDTQYF. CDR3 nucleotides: TGTGCCAGCAGCCAAGATCTAGCGGGAGAGGGCACAGATACGCAGTATTTT.

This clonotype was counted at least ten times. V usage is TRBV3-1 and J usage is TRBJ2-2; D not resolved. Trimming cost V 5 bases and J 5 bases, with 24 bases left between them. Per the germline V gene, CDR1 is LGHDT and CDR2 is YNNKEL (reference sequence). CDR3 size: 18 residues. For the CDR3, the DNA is TGTGCCAGCAGCAAGGTCTCTCCCATTTCAGGCTTGACCGGGGAGCTGTTTTTT. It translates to CASSKVSPISGLTGELFF.

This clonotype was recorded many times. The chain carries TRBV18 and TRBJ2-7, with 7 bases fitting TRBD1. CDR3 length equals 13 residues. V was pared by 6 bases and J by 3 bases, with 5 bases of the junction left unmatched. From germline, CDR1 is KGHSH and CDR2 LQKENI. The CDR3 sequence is CASSSGQYYEQYF. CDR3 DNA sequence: TGTGCCAGCTCGTCGGGACAGTACTACGAGCAGTACTTC. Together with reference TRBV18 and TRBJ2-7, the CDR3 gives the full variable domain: NAGVMQNPRHLVRRRGQEARLRCSPMKGHSHVYWYRQLPEEGLKFMVYLQKENIIDESGMPKERFSAEFPKEGPSILRIQQVVRGDSAAYFCASSSGQYYEQYFGPGTRLTVT.

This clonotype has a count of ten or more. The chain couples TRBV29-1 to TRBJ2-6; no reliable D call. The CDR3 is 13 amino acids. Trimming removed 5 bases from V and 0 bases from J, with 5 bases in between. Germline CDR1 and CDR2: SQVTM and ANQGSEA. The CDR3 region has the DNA TGCAGCGTTCTTACCTCTGGGGCCAACGTCCTGACTTTC. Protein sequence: CSVLTSGANVLTF.

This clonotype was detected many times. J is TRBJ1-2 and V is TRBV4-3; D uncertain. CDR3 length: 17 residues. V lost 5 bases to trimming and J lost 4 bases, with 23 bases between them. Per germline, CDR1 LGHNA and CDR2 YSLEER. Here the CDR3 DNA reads TGCGCCAGCAGCATGTTTCTAGGACGTCGAAAGACCTATGGCTACACCTTC. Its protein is CASSMFLGRRKTYGYTF.

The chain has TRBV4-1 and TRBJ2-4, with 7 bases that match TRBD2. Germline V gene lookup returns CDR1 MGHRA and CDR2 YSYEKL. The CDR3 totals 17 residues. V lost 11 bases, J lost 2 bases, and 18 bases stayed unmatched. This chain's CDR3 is CAGNIREGTYSKNIQYF. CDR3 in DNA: TGCGCCGGCAACATAAGGGAGGGCACATATTCCAAAAACATTCAGTACTTC.

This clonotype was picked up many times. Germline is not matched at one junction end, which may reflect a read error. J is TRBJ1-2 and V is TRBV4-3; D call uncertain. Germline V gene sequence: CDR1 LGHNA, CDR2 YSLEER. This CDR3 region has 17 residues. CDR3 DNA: TGCGCCAGCAGCGAAGATGGAGGACGTCGAAAGACCTATGGCTACACCTTC. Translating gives CASSEDGGRRKTYGYTF.

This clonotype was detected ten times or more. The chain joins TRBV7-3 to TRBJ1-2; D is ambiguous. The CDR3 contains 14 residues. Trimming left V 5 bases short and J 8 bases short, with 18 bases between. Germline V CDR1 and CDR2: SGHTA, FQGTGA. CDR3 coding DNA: TGTGCCAGCAGCCCGGGCGGGTGGACGAACGGCTACACCTTC. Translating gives CASSPGGWTNGYTF.

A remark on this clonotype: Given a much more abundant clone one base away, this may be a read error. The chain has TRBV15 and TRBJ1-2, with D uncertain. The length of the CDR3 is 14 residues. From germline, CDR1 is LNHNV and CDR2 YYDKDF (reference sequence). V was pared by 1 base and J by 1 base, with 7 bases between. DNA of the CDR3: TGTGCCACCAGCAGAGTGAGTAATAACTATGGCTACACCTTC. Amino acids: CATSRVSNNYGYTF.

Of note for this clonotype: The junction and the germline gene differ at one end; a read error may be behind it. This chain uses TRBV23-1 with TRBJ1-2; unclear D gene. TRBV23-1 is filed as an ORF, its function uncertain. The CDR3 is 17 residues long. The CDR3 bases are TGCGCCGGCAGTCGTATTATGCTACGCAGAAAGACCTGTGGCTACACCTTC. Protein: CAGSRIMLRRKTCGYTF.

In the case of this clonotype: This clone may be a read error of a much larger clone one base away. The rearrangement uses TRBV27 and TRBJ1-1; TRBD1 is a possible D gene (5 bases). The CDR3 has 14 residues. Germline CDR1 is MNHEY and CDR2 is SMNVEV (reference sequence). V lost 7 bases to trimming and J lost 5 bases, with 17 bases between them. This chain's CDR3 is CASNKGSGVTEAFF. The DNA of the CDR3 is TGTGCCAGCAACAAGGGGTCGGGAGTGACTGAAGCTTTCTTT.

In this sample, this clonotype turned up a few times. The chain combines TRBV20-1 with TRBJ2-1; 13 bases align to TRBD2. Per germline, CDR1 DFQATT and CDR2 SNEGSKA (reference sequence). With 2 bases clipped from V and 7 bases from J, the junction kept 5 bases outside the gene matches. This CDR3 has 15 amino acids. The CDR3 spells CSARRTSGRGNEQFF. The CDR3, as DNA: TGCAGTGCTAGACGGACTAGCGGGAGAGGGAATGAGCAGTTCTTC.

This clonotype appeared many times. CDR3 amino acids: CASSLGGQINEKLFF. CDR3 nucleotide sequence: TGTGCCAGCAGCTTAGGGGGGCAAATTAATGAAAAACTGTTTTTT. The V and J genes are TRBV7-9 and TRBJ1-4; D is perhaps TRBD1 (6 bases). Germline V gene lookup returns CDR1 SEHNR and CDR2 FQNEAQ (reference sequence). V lost 1 base to trimming and J lost 4 bases, with 10 bases between them. This CDR3 has 15 residues. Combining the CDR3 with reference TRBV7-9 and TRBJ1-4 gives the whole variable domain DTGVSQNPRHKITKRGQNVTFRCDPISEHNRLYWYRQTLGQGPEFLTYFQNEAQLEKSRLLSDRFSAERPKGSFSTLEIQRTEQGDSAMYLCASSLGGQINEKLFFGSGTQLSVL.

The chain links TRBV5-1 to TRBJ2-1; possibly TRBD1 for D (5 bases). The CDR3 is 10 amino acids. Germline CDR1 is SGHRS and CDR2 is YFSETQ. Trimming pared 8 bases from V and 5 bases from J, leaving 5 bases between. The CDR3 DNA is TGCGCCAGGACAGACAATGAGCAGTTCTTC. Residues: CARTDNEQFF.

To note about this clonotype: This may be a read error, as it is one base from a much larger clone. The CDR3 DNA sequence: TGTGCCCGCAGCCTACGACAGGGATCGACTGAAGCTTTCTTT. This sequence encodes CARSLRQGSTEAFF. The chain uses TRBV7-9 and TRBJ1-1, with 7 bases lining up with TRBD1. Germline lookup yields CDR1 SEHNR and CDR2 FQNEAQ (reference sequence). The CDR3 runs to 14 residues.

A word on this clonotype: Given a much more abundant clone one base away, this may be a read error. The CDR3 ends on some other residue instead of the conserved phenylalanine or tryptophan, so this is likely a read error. DNA of the CDR3: TGTGCCAGCAGCCGTGGACAGGGTGACTATGGCTACACCTCC. Translation gives CASSRGQGDYGYTS. V gene TRBV7-9 combines with J gene TRBJ1-2; 8 bases agree with TRBD1. Germline V gene data show CDR1 as SEHNR and CDR2 as FQNEAQ (reference sequence). Unmatched junction bases numbered 5, after V lost 5 bases and J lost 3 bases. CDR3 length equals 14 residues.

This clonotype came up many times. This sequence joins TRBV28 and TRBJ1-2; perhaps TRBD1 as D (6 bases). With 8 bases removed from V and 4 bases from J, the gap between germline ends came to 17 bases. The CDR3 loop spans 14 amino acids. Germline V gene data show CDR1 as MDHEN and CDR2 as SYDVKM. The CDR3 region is CASLGQQMFYGYTF. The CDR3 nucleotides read TGTGCCAGCCTCGGACAGCAAATGTTCTATGGCTACACCTTC.

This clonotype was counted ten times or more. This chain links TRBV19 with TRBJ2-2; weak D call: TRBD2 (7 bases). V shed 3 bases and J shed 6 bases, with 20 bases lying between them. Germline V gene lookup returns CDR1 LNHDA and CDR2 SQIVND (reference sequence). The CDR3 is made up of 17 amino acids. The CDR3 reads CASSIDRTRGIAGELFF. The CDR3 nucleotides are TGTGCCAGTAGTATCGACAGGACTAGAGGTATCGCCGGGGAGCTGTTTTTT.

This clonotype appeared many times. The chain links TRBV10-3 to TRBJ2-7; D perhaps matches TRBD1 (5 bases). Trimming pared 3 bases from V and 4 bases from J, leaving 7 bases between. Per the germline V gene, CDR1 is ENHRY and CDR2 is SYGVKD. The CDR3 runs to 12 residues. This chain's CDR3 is CAISDRAYEQYF. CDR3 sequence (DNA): TGTGCCATCAGTGACAGGGCTTACGAGCAGTACTTC.

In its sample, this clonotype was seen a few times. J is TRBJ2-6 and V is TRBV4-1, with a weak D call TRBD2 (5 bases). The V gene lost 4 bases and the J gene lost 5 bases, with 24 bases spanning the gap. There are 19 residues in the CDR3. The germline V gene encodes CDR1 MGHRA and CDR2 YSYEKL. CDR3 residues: CASSLLALEPQSRANVLTF. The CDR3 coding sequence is TGCGCCAGCAGCCTGTTAGCGCTAGAACCACAAAGTCGGGCCAACGTCCTGACTTTC.